Shown below are 21 T cell receptor beta chains from a single sample sequenced in a study of cytomegalovirus exposure and HLA in healthy donors. A multiplex PCR was run with 60 Vbeta primers and 13 Jbeta primers. The method was immunoSEQ multiplex PCR; TCRdb's version includes in-frame clones alone and lacks a portion of them. The sample holds 150,000 to 200,000 clones, 75% to 90% seen once. The sample consisted of PBMCs. The origin of the receptors is a man between 50 and 59 years old in good health and CMV-seropositive.

V is TRBV7-2 and J is TRBJ2-7; a possible D gene is TRBD2 (6 bases). The CDR3 spans 16 residues. V lost 1 base and J lost 0, with 13 bases in between. Germline loops: CDR1 SGHTA, CDR2 FQGNSA. Here the CDR3 reads CASSLVTSSYSYEQYF. CDR3 nucleotide sequence: TGTGCCAGCAGCTTAGTTACTAGCTCTTACTCCTACGAGCAGTACTTC.

The chain couples TRBV18 to TRBJ1-2, with TRBD1 matching 10 bases. CDR1 is KGHSH, CDR2 LQKENI, per germline. The CDR3 loop spans 15 amino acids. V was clipped by 0 bases and J by 6 bases; unmatched bases: 4. CDR3 DNA: TGTGCCAGCTCACCACCAGGGACAGGGGAAAATGGCTACACCTTC. As protein: CASSPPGTGENGYTF.

The chain employs TRBV7-3 and TRBJ2-1; D might be TRBD2 (5 bases). V was clipped by 0 bases and J by 7 bases, with 16 bases between them. CDR1 is SGHTA, CDR2 FQGTGA, per germline. CDR3 length: 16 residues. This CDR3 is CASSLTGGAFENEQFF. The CDR3 DNA sequence: TGTGCCAGCAGCTTAACAGGAGGCGCGTTTGAAAATGAGCAGTTCTTC.

The chain links TRBV2 to TRBJ1-5, with 9 bases identical to TRBD1. CDR1 SNHLY and CDR2 FYNNEI come from the germline V gene. This CDR3 region has 17 residues. Trimming at V came to 5 bases and at J to 6 bases, leaving 14 bases not matched to a gene. CDR3 sequence: CASSYTSGQGRTQPQHF. The DNA of the CDR3 is TGTGCCAGCAGTTACACCAGCGGACAGGGGAGGACTCAGCCCCAGCATTTT.

V is TRBV18 and J is TRBJ2-3; weak D call: TRBD1 (5 bases). Trimming took 4 bases from V and 2 from J, leaving 7 bases between them. This CDR3 region has 13 residues. Germline CDR1 is KGHSH and CDR2 is LQKENI. The CDR3: CASSLRDTDTQYF. The DNA of the CDR3 is TGTGCCAGCTCACTCAGGGACACAGATACGCAGTATTTT.

This chain links TRBV5-1 with TRBJ2-2; a weak D match, TRBD1 (5 bases). Trimming took off 2 bases at V and 4 bases at J, with 12 bases between the two ends. Germline loops: CDR1 SGHRS, CDR2 YFSETQ. The CDR3 extends over 15 amino acids. The CDR3 spells CASSFSQGGTGELFF. The CDR3 nucleotides are TGCGCCAGCAGCTTTAGCCAGGGTGGCACCGGGGAGCTGTTTTTT.

V is TRBV7-2 and J is TRBJ2-7; TRBD1 is a possible D gene (6 bases). V dropped 1 base and J dropped 2 bases, with 9 bases sitting between them. This CDR3 has 14 amino acids. CDR1 and CDR2 (germline): SGHTA, FQGNSA. The CDR3 region is CASSLGRGPYEQYF. The DNA of the CDR3 is TGTGCCAGCAGCTTAGGCAGGGGACCCTACGAGCAGTACTTC.

The V and J genes are TRBV5-4 and TRBJ2-3; tentative D call: TRBD1 (6 bases). The CDR3 spans 15 residues. V was pared by 4 bases and J by 4 bases, with 16 bases between. Germline V lookup: CDR1 SGHNT, CDR2 YYREEE (reference sequence). The CDR3 protein is CASSQDASGADTQYF. The DNA for the CDR3 is TGTGCCAGCAGCCAGGACGCTTCAGGGGCAGATACGCAGTATTTT.

This rearrangement joins TRBV9 to TRBJ1-2; the D gene is possibly TRBD1 (6 bases). The ends were cut back, 0 bases at V and 4 bases at J, with 10 bases in the middle. In germline, CDR1 is SGDLS, CDR2 YYNGEE. The length of the CDR3 is 14 residues. The CDR3 sequence is CASSVGTATYGYTF. CDR3 sequence (DNA): TGTGCCAGCAGCGTAGGGACAGCGACCTATGGCTACACCTTC.

The chain combines TRBV10-3 with TRBJ1-4; the match to TRBD1 covers 7 bases. The CDR3 runs to 15 residues. Germline values: CDR1 ENHRY, CDR2 SYGVKD. V shed 4 bases, J shed 5 bases, and the junction held 7 bases outside the gene matches. The CDR3 is CAISGDRTPNEKLFF. In DNA form, the CDR3 reads TGTGCCATCAGTGGGGACAGAACCCCGAATGAAAAACTGTTTTTT.

This clone has just one count. The chain has TRBV5-1 and TRBJ2-3; TRBD2 aligns across 13 bases. Losses at the gene ends were 1 base for V and 2 bases for J; bases not matched to a gene: 16. This CDR3 comprises 21 residues. Germline loops: CDR1 SGHRS, CDR2 YFSETQ. The CDR3 DNA reads as TGCGCCAGCAGCTTGCCCCCACTAGCGGGAGGGCCGAGGCTGGACACAGATACGCAGTATTTT. Encoded protein: CASSLPPLAGGPRLDTDTQYF. The variable domain in full, completed from reference TRBV5-1 and TRBJ2-3, reads KAGVTQTPRYLIKTRGQQVTLSCSPISGHRSVSWYQQTPGQGLQFLFEYFSETQRNKGNFPGRFSGRQFSNSRSEMNVSTLELGDSALYLCASSLPPLAGGPRLDTDTQYFGPGTRLTVL.

This clone was counted only a few times. The gene calls are TRBV7-2 and TRBJ1-2; 7 positions match TRBD1. After removal of 3 bases from V and 4 bases from J, the junction contained 2 bases not matched to a gene. Germline V lookup: CDR1 SGHTA, CDR2 FQGNSA. CDR3 length: 13 amino acids. In nucleotides, the CDR3 is TGTGCCAGCAGCTTGGGACAGTTCTATGGCTACACCTTC. As protein: CASSLGQFYGYTF.

This clone was counted a few times. The J gene is TRBJ2-5, the V gene TRBV29-1; unclear D gene. Trimming removed 4 bases from V and 2 bases from J, with 5 bases in between. The CDR3 is 11 amino acids. Germline V gene lookup returns CDR1 SQVTM and CDR2 ANQGSEA. The CDR3 nucleotides read TGCAGCGTTGTCCCTCAAGAGACCCAGTACTTC. Translated: CSVVPQETQYF.

The V call is TRBV9, the J call TRBJ2-5; D ambiguous. The ends were cut back, 0 bases at V and 0 bases at J, with 15 bases in the middle. This CDR3 has 17 amino acids. Germline V lookup: CDR1 SGDLS, CDR2 YYNGEE. The CDR3 DNA reads as TGTGCCAGCAGCGTAGGGTACCAGCGAGAAAACCAAGAGACCCAGTACTTC. This encodes CASSVGYQRENQETQYF.

The chain has TRBV19 and TRBJ1-1; 8 nucleotides agree with TRBD1. Trimming removed 5 bases from V and 5 bases from J; junction bases left unmatched: 7. The CDR3 is 14 residues long. Germline CDR1 and CDR2: LNHDA and SQIVND (reference sequence). The CDR3 DNA is TGTGCCAGTAGTCCCAAGACAGGGGTGACTGAAGCTTTCTTT. This gives the protein CASSPKTGVTEAFF.

The V and J genes are TRBV7-7 and TRBJ2-3, with 10 bases lining up with TRBD2. The ends lost 2 bases at V and 5 bases at J; junction bases unmatched: 4. The CDR3 is made up of 15 amino acids. Germline CDR1 is SSHAT and CDR2 is FNYEAQ (reference sequence). The CDR3 DNA is TGTGCCAGCAGCTTAACTAGCGGGGCGGGAGATACGCAGTATTTT. Protein sequence: CASSLTSGAGDTQYF.

This chain connects TRBV7-9 to TRBJ2-1; 9 bases map to TRBD1. Germline trimming cut 5 bases from V and 10 bases from J; bases unmatched to any gene: 3. CDR1 and CDR2 from the germline V gene are SEHNR and FQNEAQ (reference sequence). There are 12 residues in the CDR3. The CDR3 sequence: CASSGTGHEQFF. CDR3 nucleotide sequence: TGTGCCAGCAGCGGGACAGGGCACGAGCAGTTCTTC.

The chain is built from TRBV7-9 and TRBJ2-5; D is perhaps TRBD1 (5 bases). Judging by the DNA end, TRBJ2-7 fits better; the J call may be wrong. Germline CDR1 and CDR2: SEHNR and FQNEAQ (reference sequence). The CDR3 totals 13 residues. For the CDR3, the DNA is TGTGCCAGCAGCTTGCAGGGCACCTACGAGCAGTACTTC. Its translation: CASSLQGTYEQYF.

This chain links TRBV11-2 with TRBJ1-2; 8 bases align to TRBD1. Per the germline V gene, CDR1 is SGHAT and CDR2 is FQNNGV. This CDR3 has 16 amino acids. J was trimmed by 7 bases and V by 7 bases; bases with no gene match: 17. The CDR3 protein is CASTPGATGGVSGYTF. CDR3 nucleotides: TGTGCCAGCACCCCGGGGGCAACAGGGGGAGTTAGTGGCTACACCTTC.

This rearrangement joins TRBV5-6 to TRBJ2-1; D possibly corresponds to TRBD2 (6 bases). The V end lost 2 bases, the J end lost 6 bases, and 9 bases lay between the germline ends. Germline V gene sequence: CDR1 SGHDT, CDR2 YYEEEE. The CDR3 is 13 residues long. CDR3 sequence (DNA): TGTGCCAGCAGCTTTGGTAGCGGCAATGAGCAGTTCTTC. This translates into CASSFGSGNEQFF.

The chain carries TRBV5-1 and TRBJ2-3; the match to TRBD2 covers 7 bases. CDR1 and CDR2 (germline): SGHRS, YFSETQ. V lost 0 bases to trimming and J lost 2 bases; unmatched junction nucleotides: 9. There are 17 residues in the CDR3. DNA of the CDR3: TGCGCCAGCAGCTTGGGGGGCTCTAGCGGCCCCACAGATACGCAGTATTTT. Translation gives CASSLGGSSGPTDTQYF. The full variable domain, rest sourced from reference TRBV5-1 and TRBJ2-3, is KAGVTQTPRYLIKTRGQQVTLSCSPISGHRSVSWYQQTPGQGLQFLFEYFSETQRNKGNFPGRFSGRQFSNSRSEMNVSTLELGDSALYLCASSLGGSSGPTDTQYFGPGTRLTVL.